The following is a T cell receptor (beta chain) sequence with its context. CDR1 and CDR2 from the germline V gene are WSHSY and SAAADI. The J segment lost 4 bases and the V segment lost 4 bases, leaving 0 bases of the junction unmatched. This CDR3 spans 12 amino acids. These data belong to a study of OX40 agonist ivuxolimab in advanced cancers. Profiling relied on immunoSEQ multiplex PCR, and the TCRdb table lists in-frame clones only, not all of them. The data contain about 98,000 clones, about 83% of them singletons. The V gene is TRBV10-2, the J gene TRBJ1-2, with 7 bases that match TRBD1. The sequence derives from an adult with an advanced solid tumor such as melanoma, head and neck, liver or kidney cancer. This sample comprised CD4+ or CD8+ T cells sorted from blood, obtained in a trial of the OX40 agonist ivuxolimab. The CDR3: CASSGQGYGYTF. DNA of the CDR3: TGCGCCAGCAGTGGACAGGGCTATGGCTACACCTTC.